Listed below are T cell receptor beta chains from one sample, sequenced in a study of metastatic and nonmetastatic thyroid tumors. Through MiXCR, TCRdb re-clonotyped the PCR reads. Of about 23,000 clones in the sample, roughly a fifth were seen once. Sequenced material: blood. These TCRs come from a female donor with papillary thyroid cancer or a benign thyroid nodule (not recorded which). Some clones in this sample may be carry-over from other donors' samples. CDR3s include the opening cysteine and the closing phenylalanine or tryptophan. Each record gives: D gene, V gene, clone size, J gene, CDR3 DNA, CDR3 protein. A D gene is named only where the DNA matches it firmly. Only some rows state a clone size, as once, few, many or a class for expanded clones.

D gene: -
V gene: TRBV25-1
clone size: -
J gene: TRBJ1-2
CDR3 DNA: TGTGCCAGGAGTGGGCCCACCGGGTCAGGAAATGGCTACACCTTC
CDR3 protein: CARSGPTGSGNGYTF

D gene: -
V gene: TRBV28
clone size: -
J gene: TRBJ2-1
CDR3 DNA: TGTGCCAGCTTTCCGGGCGTAGGAATTGACAATGAGCAGTTCTTC
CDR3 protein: CASFPGVGIDNEQFF

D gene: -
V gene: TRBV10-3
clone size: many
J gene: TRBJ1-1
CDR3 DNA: TGTGCCATCAGTGAGCCTGGTACTGAAGCTTTCTTT
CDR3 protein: CAISEPGTEAFF

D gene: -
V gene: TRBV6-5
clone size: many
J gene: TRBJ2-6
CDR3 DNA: TGTGCCAGCAGTTACAAAGTAGGGAGTGGGGCCAACGTCCTGACTTTC
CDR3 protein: CASSYKVGSGANVLTF

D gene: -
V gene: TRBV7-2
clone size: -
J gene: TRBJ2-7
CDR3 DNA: TGTGCCAGCAGCTTAGGCCTAGCGAGAGGGTACGAGCAGTACTTC
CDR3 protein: CASSLGLARGYEQYF

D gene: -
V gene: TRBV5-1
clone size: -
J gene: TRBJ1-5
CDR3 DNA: TGCGCCAGCAGCCTGGACAGTTTCAATCAGCCCCAGCATTTT
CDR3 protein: CASSLDSFNQPQHF

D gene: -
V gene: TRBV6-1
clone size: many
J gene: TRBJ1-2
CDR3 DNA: TGTGCCAGCTCCAAGGGGGGGGCGCACTATGGCTACACCTTC
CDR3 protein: CASSKGGAHYGYTF

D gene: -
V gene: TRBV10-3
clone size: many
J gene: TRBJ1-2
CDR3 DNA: TGTGCCATCAGTGGGGAGTATGGCTACACCTTC
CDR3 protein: CAISGEYGYTF

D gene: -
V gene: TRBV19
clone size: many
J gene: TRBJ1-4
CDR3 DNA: TGTGCCAGTAGTAGAAGGGTCTTAGGTGAAAAACTGTTTTTT
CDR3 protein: CASSRRVLGEKLFF

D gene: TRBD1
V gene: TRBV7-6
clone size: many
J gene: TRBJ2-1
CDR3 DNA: TGTGCCAGCAGCTTAGGGGGACAGTCCTACAATGAGCAGTTCTTC
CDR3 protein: CASSLGGQSYNEQFF

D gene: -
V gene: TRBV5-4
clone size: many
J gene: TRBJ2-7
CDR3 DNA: TGTGCCAGCAGCTTAAAGGGCGAGGGGGCCTACGAGCAGTACTTC
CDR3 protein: CASSLKGEGAYEQYF

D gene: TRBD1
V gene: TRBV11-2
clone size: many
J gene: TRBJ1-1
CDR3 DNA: TGTGCCAGCAGCCGACAGGGAGCTGAAGCTTTCTTT
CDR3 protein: CASSRQGAEAFF

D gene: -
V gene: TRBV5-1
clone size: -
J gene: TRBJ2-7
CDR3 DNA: TGCGCCAGCAGCTTCGACAGAAACTACGAGCAGTACTTC
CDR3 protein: CASSFDRNYEQYF

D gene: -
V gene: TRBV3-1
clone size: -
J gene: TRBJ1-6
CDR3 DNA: TGTGCCAGCAGCCAAGAGGGCGAAGGGGGGTATTCACCCCTCCACTTT
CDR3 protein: CASSQEGEGGYSPLHF

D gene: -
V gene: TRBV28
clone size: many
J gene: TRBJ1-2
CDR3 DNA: TGTGCCAGCAGGGTCCGGGACCCCTATGGCTACACCTTC
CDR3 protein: CASRVRDPYGYTF

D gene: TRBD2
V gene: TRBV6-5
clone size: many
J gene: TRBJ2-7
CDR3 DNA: TGTGCCAGCAGTCCGGACCGATGGACTAGCGGCCTAATTTCCTACGAGCAGTACTTC
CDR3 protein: CASSPDRWTSGLISYEQYF

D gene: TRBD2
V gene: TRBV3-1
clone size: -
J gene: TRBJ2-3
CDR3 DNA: TGTGCCAGCAGACTCCGGGCTGGGGGGGGAACAGATACGCAGTATTTT
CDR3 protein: CASRLRAGGGTDTQYF

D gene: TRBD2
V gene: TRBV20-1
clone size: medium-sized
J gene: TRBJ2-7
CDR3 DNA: TGCAGTGTCAGCGGGAGGGGGGCCACCTACGAGCAGTACTTC
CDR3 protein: CSVSGRGATYEQYF

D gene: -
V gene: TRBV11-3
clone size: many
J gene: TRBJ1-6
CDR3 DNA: TGTGCCAGCAGCAGAGAGCCGGGGTTGCCCCTCCACTTT
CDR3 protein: CASSREPGLPLHF

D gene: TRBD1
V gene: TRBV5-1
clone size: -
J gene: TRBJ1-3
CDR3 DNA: TGCGCCAGCAGCAAGGGACAGCCCTCTGGAAACACCATATATTTT
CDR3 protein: CASSKGQPSGNTIYF

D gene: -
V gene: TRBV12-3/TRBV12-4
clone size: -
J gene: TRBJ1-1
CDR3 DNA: TGTGCCGGCAGTTTACGGGGGGGGAACACTGAATCTTTCTTT
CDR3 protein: CAGSLRGGNTESFF

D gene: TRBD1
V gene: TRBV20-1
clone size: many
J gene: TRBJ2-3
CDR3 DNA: TGCAGTGCTAGTGGTTTGAGGGACAGAGGCACAGATACGCAGTATTTT
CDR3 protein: CSASGLRDRGTDTQYF

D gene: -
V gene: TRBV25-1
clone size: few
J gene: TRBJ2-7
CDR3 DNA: TGTGCCAGCACCACTAGTCGGGAAAGGGGAGTCAGGGAGCAGTACTTC
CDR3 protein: CASTTSRERGVREQYF

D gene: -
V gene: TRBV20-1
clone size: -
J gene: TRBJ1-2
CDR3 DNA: TGCAGTGCCGCCCGGACACTCTATGGCTACAACTTC
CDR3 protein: CSAARTLYGYNF